This TCR beta chain was found in a study of blood T cell repertoires in COVID-19 (dated by TCRdb to about 2020). Context from the whole study: Collaborator samples came from the United States, Italy and Spain and covered acute and convalescent phases of COVID-19. The material from the prospective study consisted of cDNA or gDNA derived from T cells, B-cell-depleted T cells, or PBMCs. The samples were drawn from the first 160 participants of the ongoing ImmuneRACE study and from over a thousand subjects provided by 6 global collaborators. Deeply sampled blood TCRbeta repertoires from subjects exposed to, actively infected with, or recovered from COVID-19 were included in the dataset. A freely available public database, intended as a resource for researchers studying the immune response to SARS-CoV-2, is where the repertoires were released. Where HLA class I and class II types were available, the types were taken from metadata supplied by the sample provider, not from assay-based typing. Sample metadata almost always included a de-identified subject ID, COVID-19 status, age in years and sex.

General conclusions and limits of the study: How much clinical and demographic metadata was included differed by source and by participant, and the metadata was provided uncurated.

TCRbeta CDR3 regions were amplified from genomic DNA using the immunoSEQ Assay, a bias-controlled multiplex PCR. For the original study's pipeline: The number of nucleated cells in each sample was estimated by amplification of reference gene primers within the assay. Sequence reads were collapsed and filtered to measure the absolute abundance of every unique TCRbeta CDR3 rearrangement. Productive Simpson clonality was computed per sample as the square root of Simpson's diversity index over productive rearrangements. As stored in TCRdb, this immuneACCESS dataset retains in-frame rearrangements with V and J assigned. A fraction of the clones does not appear; measured against another copy, unresolved V genes explain less than half of the discrepancy, and the remainder lacks a known reason. V and J calls and clone size are those listed in that table; D and trimming were worked out from the DNA. A total of some 310,000 clones appear in this sample, roughly 90% of them only once. The ten top clones hold less than 3.5% of the sample.

Remarks on this clone: Its antigen has not been determined. Base qualities are missing; no much larger clone stands one base away.

One collaborating source in Seattle enrolled patients while the patients were actively infected and followed the patients over time throughout the course of disease. The collaborating institutions used their own protocols to collect whole blood in K2EDTA tubes. For TCRbeta analysis, collaborators shipped samples as frozen whole blood, isolated PBMCs, or DNA extracted from either of those sample types. The germline V gene yields SGHRS for CDR1 and YFSETQ for CDR2. The CDR3 holds 16 amino acids from the cysteine to the phenylalanine. Only the CDR3 DNA is retained, 48 bases long and in frame from the first base. V and J are truncated by 1 base and 2 bases respectively, leaving an intervening sequence of 12 bases.

The sample taken for sequencing was peripheral blood. This chain joins TRBV5-1 to TRBJ2-2; TRBD2 might be the D gene, on 6 matching bases. The TCR was taken from a woman in her twenties or thirties with COVID-19, enrolled during active disease. The nucleotide sequence is TGCGCCAGCAGCTTGAATAGCGGCCTAAACACCGGGGAGCTGTTTTTT. It specifies CASSLNSGLNTGELFF.